These 5 T cell receptor beta chains originate from one sample sequenced in a study of type 1 regulatory T cells. TCRdb called the reads again in MiXCR, with one record for every CDR3 protein. Of approximately 90,000 distinct CDR3 sequences listed, roughly 31% are singletons. The specimen sequenced was CD4+ T cells, either the whole sample or a sorted fraction (not recorded which). The receptors derive from a human donor in good health.

The V call is TRBV28, the J call TRBJ1-6; perhaps TRBD1 as D (5 bases). CDR3 length: 14 residues. V was clipped by 3 bases and J by 7 bases, with 10 bases between them. Germline values: CDR1 MDHEN, CDR2 SYDVKM. DNA of the CDR3: TGTGCCAGCAGTTTTTTTGGGGACAATTCACCCCTCCACTTT. Protein: CASSFFGDNSPLHF.

The V call is TRBV6-4, the J call TRBJ2-3, with 10 nucleotides matching TRBD1. The germline gives CDR1 MRHNA, CDR2 SNTAGT. The CDR3 totals 18 residues. V lost 3 bases, J lost 4 bases, and 13 bases stayed unmatched. For the CDR3, the DNA is TGTGCCAGCAGTGAAAAAATGGGACAGGGGTATGGGCCAGATACGCAGTATTTT. It is translated as CASSEKMGQGYGPDTQYF.

The chain joins TRBV12-3 or TRBV12-4 to TRBJ2-5, with D tentatively TRBD2 (7 bases). The CDR3 spans 15 residues. V dropped 3 bases and J dropped 5 bases, with 16 bases sitting between them. The CDR3 is CASSFWQGGGETQYF. DNA for the CDR3: TGTGCCAGCAGTTTCTGGCAGGGAGGGGGGGAGACCCAGTACTTC.

The sample holds a few counts of this clonotype. The rearrangement links TRBV11-2 to TRBJ2-7; weak D call: TRBD2 (6 bases). With 2 bases removed from V and 6 bases from J, the gap between germline ends came to 23 bases. Germline lookup yields CDR1 SGHAT and CDR2 FQNNGV. The CDR3 length is 17 residues. CDR3 DNA sequence: TGTGCCAGCAGCTTATCAGATGGAGGGACCCGGCGGGGCGAGCAGTACTTC. It translates to CASSLSDGGTRRGEQYF.

This rearrangement joins TRBV5-4 to TRBJ2-6; unclear D gene. V gave up 1 base and J gave up 3 bases, with 8 bases separating them. The CDR3 contains 15 residues. Looked up from germline, CDR1 is SGHNT and CDR2 is YYREEE (reference sequence). For the CDR3, the DNA is TGTGCCAGCAGCTTGACGAGGAGTGGGGCCAACGTCCTGACTTTC. This encodes CASSLTRSGANVLTF.